This T cell receptor (beta chain) was recorded in a study of CD8+CD57+ T cells in acquired aplastic anemia. Study-level information: Mean yield of DNA from sorted CD4+ and CD8+ cells was about 3.2 ug.

Individuals selected for sequencing had exhibited CD8+CD57+ cell expansion on flow cytometry. Each patient had severe acquired aplastic anemia. According to the study, genomic DNA was the template for TCR beta VDJ and CDR3 profiling. TCRdb redid the calling of the reads with MiXCR, one entry per CDR3 protein. Among about 160,000 distinct CDR3 sequences listed, more than 40% were seen once. Trimming shortened V by 2 bases and J by 6 bases, and 19 bases separated the two germline ends. CDR1 is SGHRS, CDR2 YFSETQ, per germline. The CDR3 is made up of 16 amino acids. This clonotype was counted many times. Sample: sorted CD4+, CD8+, or CD8+CD57+ T cells (not recorded which) from PBMCs. The rearrangement joins TRBV5-1 to TRBJ2-3; D uncertain. This clonotype originated in a human donor with aplastic anemia. CDR3 region: CASSFGPAGLTDTQYF. The CDR3 DNA reads as TGCGCCAGCAGCTTCGGGCCGGCAGGTCTAACCGATACGCAGTATTTT.